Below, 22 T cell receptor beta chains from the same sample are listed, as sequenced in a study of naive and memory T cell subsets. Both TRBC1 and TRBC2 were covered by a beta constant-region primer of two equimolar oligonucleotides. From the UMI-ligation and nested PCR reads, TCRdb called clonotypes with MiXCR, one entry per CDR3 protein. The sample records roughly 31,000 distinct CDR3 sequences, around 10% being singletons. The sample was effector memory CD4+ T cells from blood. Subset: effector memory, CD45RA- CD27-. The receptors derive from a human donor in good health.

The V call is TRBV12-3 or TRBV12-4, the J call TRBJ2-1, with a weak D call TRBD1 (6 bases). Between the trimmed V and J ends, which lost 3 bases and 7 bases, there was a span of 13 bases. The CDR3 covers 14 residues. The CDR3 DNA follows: TGTGCCAGCAGTTTCCGGGACAAGGGAAATGAGCAGTTCTTC. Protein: CASSFRDKGNEQFF.

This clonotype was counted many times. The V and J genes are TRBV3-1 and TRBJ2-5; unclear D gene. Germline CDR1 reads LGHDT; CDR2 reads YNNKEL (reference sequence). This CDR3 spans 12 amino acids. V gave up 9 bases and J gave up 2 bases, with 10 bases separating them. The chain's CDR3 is CASSKLQETQYF. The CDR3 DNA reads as TGTGCCAGTTCCAAACTACAAGAGACCCAGTACTTC.

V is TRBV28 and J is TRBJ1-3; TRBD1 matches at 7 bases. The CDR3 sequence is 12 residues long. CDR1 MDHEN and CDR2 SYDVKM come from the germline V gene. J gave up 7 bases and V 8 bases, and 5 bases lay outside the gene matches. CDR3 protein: CASAGQTNTIYF. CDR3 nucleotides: TGTGCCAGCGCGGGACAGACGAACACCATATATTTT.

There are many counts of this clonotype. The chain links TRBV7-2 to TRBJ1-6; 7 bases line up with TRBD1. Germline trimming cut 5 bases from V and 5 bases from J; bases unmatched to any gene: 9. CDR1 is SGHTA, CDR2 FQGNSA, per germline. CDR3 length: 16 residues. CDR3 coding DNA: TGTGCCAGCAGCCGGACAGGCTCAACGAATAATTCACCCCTCCACTTT. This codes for CASSRTGSTNNSPLHF.

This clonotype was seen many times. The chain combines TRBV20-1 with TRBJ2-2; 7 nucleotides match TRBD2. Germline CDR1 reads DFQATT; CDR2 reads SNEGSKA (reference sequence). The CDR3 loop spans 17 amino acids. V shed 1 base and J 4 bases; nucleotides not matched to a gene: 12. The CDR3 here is CSARVGSLAAGTGELFF. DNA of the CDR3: TGCAGTGCTAGAGTAGGTTCCCTAGCGGCGGGCACCGGGGAGCTGTTTTTT.

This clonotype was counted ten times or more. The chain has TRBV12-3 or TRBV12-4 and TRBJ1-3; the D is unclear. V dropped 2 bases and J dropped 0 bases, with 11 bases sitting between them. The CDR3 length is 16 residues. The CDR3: CASSLSGVSSGNTIYF. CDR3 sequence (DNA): TGTGCCAGCAGTTTAAGTGGAGTGAGCTCTGGAAACACCATATATTTT.

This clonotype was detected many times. CDR3 nucleotides: TGTGCCAGCAGTCCGGGGCGAGGCTACACCTTC. The encoded protein is CASSPGRGYTF. The rearrangement joins TRBV28 to TRBJ1-2; D perhaps matches TRBD1 (5 bases). The CDR3 contains 11 residues. Germline CDR1 is MDHEN and CDR2 is SYDVKM. Trimming shortened V by 5 bases and J by 8 bases, and 9 bases separated the two germline ends.

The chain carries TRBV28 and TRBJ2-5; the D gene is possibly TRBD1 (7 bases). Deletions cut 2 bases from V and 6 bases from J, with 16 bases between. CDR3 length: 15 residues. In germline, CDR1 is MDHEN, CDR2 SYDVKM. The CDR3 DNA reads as TGTGCCAGCAGTTTAAGGCAGGGGGGCGCGCAGACCCAGTACTTC. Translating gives CASSLRQGGAQTQYF.

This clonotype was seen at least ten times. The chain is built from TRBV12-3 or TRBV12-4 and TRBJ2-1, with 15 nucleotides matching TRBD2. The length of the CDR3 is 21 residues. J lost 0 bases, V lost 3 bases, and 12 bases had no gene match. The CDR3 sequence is CASSFRAGLAGGSSSYNEQFF. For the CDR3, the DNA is TGTGCCAGCAGTTTTAGAGCCGGACTAGCGGGGGGGTCCAGCTCCTACAATGAGCAGTTCTTC.

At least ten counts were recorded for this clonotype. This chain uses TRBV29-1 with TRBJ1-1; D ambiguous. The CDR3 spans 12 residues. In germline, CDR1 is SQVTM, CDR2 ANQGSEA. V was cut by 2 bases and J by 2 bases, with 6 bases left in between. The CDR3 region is CSVENRNTEAFF. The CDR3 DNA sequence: TGCAGCGTTGAAAACAGAAACACTGAAGCTTTCTTT.

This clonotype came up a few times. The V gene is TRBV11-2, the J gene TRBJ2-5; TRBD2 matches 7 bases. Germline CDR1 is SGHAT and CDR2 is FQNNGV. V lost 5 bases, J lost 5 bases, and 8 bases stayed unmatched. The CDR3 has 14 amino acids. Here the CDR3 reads CASSPGTNGETQYF. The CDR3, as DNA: TGTGCCAGCAGCCCTGGGACTAATGGGGAGACCCAGTACTTC.

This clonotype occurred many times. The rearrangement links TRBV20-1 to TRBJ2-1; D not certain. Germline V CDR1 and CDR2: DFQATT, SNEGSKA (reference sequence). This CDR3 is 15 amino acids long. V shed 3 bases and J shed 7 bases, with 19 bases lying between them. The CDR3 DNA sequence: TGCAGTGCTAGCACGGGCAATTGGGCGCAGAATGAGCAGTTCTTC. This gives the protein CSASTGNWAQNEQFF.

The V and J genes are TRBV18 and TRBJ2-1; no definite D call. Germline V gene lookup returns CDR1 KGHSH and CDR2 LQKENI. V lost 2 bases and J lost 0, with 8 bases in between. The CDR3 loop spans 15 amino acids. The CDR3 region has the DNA TGTGCCAGCTCACCAGTGTTCAGCTCCTACAATGAGCAGTTCTTC. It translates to CASSPVFSSYNEQFF.

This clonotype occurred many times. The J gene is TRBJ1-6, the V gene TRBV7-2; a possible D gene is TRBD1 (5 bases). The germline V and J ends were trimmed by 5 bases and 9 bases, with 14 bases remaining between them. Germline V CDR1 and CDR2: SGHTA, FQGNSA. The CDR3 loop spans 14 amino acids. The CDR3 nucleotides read TGTGCCAGCAGCCAGGGTGGGTCTATTTCACCCCTCCACTTT. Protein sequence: CASSQGGSISPLHF. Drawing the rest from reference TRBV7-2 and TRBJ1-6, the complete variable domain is GAGVSQSPSNKVTEKGKDVELRCDPISGHTALYWYRQSLGQGLEFLIYFQGNSAPDKSGLPSDRFSAERTGGSVSTLTIQRTQQEDSAVYLCASSQGGSISPLHFGNGTRLTVT.

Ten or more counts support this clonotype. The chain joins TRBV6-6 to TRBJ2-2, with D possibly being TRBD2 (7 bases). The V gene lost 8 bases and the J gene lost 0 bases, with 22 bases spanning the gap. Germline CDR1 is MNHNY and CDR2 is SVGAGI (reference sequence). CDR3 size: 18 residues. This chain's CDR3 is CASHLSGGEFSNTGELFF. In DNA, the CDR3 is TGTGCCAGCCATCTTTCGGGGGGCGAGTTCTCGAACACCGGGGAGCTGTTTTTT.

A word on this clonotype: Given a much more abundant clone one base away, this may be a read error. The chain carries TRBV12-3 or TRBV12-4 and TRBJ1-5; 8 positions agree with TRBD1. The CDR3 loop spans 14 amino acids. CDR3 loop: CASTPRQGNRPQHF. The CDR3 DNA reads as TGTGCCAGCACCCCGAGACAGGGGAATCGGCCCCAGCATTTT.

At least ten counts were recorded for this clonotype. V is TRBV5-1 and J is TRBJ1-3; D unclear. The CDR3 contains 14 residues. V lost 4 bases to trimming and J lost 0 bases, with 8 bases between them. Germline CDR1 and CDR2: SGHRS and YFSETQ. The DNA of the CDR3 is TGCGCCAGCAGCGTCGACCGCTCTGGAAACACCATATATTTT. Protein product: CASSVDRSGNTIYF.

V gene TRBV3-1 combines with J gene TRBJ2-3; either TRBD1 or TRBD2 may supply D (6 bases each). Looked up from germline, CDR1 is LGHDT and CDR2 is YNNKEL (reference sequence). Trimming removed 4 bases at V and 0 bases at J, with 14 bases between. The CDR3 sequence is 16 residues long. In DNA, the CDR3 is TGTGCCAGCAGCCTCCGGGGGACATTCAGCACAGATACGCAGTATTTT. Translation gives CASSLRGTFSTDTQYF.

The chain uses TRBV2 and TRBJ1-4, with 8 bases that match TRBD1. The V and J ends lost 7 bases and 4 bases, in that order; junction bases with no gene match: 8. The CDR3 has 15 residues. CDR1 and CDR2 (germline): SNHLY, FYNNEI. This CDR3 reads CASIRGRQINEKLFF. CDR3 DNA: TGTGCCAGCATCAGGGGGCGTCAAATTAATGAAAAACTGTTTTTT.

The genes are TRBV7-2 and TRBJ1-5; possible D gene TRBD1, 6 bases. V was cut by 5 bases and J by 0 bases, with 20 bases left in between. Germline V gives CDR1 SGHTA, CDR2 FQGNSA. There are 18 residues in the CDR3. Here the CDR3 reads CASSQSTSGGHSNQPQHF. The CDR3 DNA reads TGTGCCAGCAGCCAAAGCACCTCGGGGGGCCATAGCAATCAGCCCCAGCATTTT.

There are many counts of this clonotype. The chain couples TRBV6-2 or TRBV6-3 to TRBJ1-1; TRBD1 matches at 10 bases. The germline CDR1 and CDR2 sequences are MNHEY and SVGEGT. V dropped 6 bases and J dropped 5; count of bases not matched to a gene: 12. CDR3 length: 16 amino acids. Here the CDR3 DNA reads TGTGCCAGCAGCCAAGTCCCGGGACAGGGGAGGACTGAAGCTTTCTTT. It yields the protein CASSQVPGQGRTEAFF.

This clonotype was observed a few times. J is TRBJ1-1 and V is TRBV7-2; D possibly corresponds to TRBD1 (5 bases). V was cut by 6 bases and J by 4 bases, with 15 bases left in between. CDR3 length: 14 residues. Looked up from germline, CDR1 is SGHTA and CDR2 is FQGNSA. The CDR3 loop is CASSPGGVRTEAFF. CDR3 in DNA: TGTGCCAGCAGTCCTGGGGGGGTTCGCACTGAAGCTTTCTTT.